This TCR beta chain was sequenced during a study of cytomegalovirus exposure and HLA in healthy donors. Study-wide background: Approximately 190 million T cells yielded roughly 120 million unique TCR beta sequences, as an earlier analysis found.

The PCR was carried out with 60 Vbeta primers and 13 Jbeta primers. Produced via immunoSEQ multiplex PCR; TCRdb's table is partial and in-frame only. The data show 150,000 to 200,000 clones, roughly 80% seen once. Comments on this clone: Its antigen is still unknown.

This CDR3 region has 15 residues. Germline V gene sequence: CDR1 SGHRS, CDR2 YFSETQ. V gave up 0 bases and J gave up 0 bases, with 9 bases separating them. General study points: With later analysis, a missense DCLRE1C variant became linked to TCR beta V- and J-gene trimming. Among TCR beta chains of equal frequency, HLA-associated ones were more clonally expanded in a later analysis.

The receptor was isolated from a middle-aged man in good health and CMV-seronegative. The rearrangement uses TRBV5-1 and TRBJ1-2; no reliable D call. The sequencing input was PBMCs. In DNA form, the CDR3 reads TGCGCCAGCAGCTTGGAGGATGGAGCTAACTATGGCTACACCTTC. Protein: CASSLEDGANYGYTF.